The TCR beta chain described here comes from a study of blood T cell repertoires in COVID-19. Sequenced by immunoSEQ multiplex PCR; TCRdb stores in-frame clones only, minus some. The sample lists 200,000 to 250,000 clones, about 85% occurring once. The table lists this clone with a count of one. Input material: PBMCs or T cells enriched from blood (not recorded which). The sequence came from a man between 40 and 49 years old who had recovered from COVID-19.

The CDR3 loop is CASRRQGASGRTSYEQYF. CDR3 in DNA: TGTGCCAGCAGACGACAGGGGGCGAGCGGGAGGACGTCCTACGAGCAGTACTTC. V and J are TRBV7-2 and TRBJ2-7, with D possibly being TRBD1 (10 bases). The germline CDR1 and CDR2 sequences are SGHTA and FQGNSA. This CDR3 spans 18 amino acids. V dropped 6 bases and J dropped 1 base, with 25 bases sitting between them.